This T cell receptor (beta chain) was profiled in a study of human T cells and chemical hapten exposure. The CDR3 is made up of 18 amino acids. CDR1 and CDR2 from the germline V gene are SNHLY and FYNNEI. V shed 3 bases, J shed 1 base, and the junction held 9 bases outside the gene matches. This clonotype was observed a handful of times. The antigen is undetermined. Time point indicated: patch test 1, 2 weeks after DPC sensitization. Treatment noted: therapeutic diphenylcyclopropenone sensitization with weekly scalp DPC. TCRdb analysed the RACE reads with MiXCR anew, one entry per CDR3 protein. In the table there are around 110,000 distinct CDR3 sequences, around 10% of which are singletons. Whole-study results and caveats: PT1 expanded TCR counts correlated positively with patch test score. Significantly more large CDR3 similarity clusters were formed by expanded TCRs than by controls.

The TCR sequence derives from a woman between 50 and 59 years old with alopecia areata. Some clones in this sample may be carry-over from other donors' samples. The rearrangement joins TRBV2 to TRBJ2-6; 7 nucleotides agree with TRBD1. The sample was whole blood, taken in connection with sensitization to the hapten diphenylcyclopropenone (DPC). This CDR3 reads CASSDWAQGSSGANVLTF. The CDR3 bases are TGTGCCAGCAGTGACTGGGCACAGGGGAGTTCTGGGGCCAACGTCCTGACTTTC.